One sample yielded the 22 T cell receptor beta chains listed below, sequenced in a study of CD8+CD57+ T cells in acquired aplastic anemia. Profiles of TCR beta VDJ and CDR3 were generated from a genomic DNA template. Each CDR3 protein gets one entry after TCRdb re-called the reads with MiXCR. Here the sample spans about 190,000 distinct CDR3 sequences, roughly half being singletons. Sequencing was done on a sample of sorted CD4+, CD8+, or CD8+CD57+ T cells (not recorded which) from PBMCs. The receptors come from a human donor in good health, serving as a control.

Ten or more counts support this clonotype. The CDR3: CASSVSWTFHQPQHF. CDR3 coding DNA: TGTGCCAGCAGCGTATCTTGGACCTTCCATCAGCCCCAGCATTTT. This sequence joins TRBV9 and TRBJ1-5; the D is unclear. The CDR3 spans 15 residues. The ends were cut back, 1 base at V and 5 bases at J, with 13 bases in the middle. The germline CDR1 and CDR2 sequences are SGDLS and YYNGEE.

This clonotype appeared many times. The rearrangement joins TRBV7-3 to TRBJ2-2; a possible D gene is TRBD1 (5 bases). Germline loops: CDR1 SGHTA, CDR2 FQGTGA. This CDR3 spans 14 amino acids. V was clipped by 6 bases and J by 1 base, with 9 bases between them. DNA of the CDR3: TGTGCCAGCAGGGGGCTAGGGAACACCGGGGAGCTGTTTTTT. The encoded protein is CASRGLGNTGELFF.

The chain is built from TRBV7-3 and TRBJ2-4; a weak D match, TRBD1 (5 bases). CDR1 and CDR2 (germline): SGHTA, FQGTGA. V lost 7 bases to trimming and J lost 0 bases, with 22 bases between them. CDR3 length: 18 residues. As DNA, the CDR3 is TGTGCCAGCACCCTTGCGACAGCGCCCAATCAAGCCAAAAACATTCAGTACTTC. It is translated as CASTLATAPNQAKNIQYF. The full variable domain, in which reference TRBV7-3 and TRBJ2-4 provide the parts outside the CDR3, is GAGVSQTPSNKVTEKGKYVELRCDPISGHTALYWYRQSLGQGPEFLIYFQGTGAADDSGLPNDRFFAVRPEGSVSTLKIQRTERGDSAVYLCASTLATAPNQAKNIQYFGAGTRLSVL.

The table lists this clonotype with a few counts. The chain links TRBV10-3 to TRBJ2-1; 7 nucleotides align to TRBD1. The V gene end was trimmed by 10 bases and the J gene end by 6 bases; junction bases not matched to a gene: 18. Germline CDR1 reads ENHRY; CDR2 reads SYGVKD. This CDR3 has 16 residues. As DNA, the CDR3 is TGTGCCAGCTCACCACCCGGGACAGAGAATGGCAATGAGCAGTTCTTC. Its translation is CASSPPGTENGNEQFF.

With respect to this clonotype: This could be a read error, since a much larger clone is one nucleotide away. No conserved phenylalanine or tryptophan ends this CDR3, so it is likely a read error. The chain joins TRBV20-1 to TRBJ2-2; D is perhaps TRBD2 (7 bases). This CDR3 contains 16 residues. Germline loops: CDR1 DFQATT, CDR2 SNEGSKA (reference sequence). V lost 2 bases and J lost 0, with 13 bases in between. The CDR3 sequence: CSARRGGESNTGELFL. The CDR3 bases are TGCAGTGCTAGAAGGGGGGGGGAGTCGAACACCGGGGAGCTGTTTCTT.

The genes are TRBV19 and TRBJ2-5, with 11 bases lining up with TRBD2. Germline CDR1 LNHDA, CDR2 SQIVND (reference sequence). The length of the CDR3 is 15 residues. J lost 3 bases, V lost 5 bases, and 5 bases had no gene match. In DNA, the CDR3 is TGTGCCAGTAGTTTCGGGACTAGCGGAAAAGAGACCCAGTACTTC. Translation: CASSFGTSGKETQYF.

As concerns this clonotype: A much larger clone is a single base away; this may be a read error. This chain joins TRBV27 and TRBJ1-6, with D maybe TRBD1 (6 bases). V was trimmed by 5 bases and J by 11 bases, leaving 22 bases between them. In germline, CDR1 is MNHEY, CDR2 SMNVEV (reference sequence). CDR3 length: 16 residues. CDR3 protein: CASSRGIGGGGPPLHF. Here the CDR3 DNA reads TGTGCCAGCAGTCGAGGGATCGGGGGCGGGGGTCCACCCCTCCACTTT.

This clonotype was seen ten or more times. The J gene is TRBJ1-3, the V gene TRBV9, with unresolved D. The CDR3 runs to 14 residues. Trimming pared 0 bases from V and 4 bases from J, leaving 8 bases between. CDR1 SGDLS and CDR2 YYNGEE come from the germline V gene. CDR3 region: CASSVAQAGNTIYF. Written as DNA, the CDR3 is TGTGCCAGCAGCGTAGCTCAGGCGGGAAACACCATATATTTT. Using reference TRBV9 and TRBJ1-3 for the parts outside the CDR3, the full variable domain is DSGVTQTPKHLITATGQRVTLRCSPRSGDLSVYWYQQSLDQGLQFLIQYYNGEERAKGNILERFSAQQFPDLHSELNLSSLELGDSALYFCASSVAQAGNTIYFGEGSWLTVV.

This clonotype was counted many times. The CDR3 coding sequence is TGTGCCACCAGCAGAGGGCTGGGCGGGGGGACCACAGATACGCAGTATTTT. This gives the protein CATSRGLGGGTTDTQYF. V gene TRBV15 combines with J gene TRBJ2-3; 8 positions agree with TRBD2. J gave up 2 bases and V 1 base, and 8 bases lay outside the gene matches. Germline loops: CDR1 LNHNV, CDR2 YYDKDF (reference sequence). This CDR3 has 17 residues.

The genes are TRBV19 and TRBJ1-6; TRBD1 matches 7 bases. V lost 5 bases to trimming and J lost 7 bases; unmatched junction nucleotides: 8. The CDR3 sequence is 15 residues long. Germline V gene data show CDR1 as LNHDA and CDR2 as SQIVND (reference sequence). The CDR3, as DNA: TGTGCCAGTAGTGCGCCGGACAGGCTAAATTCACCCCTCCACTTT. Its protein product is CASSAPDRLNSPLHF.

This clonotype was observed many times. In DNA form, the CDR3 reads TGTGCCAGCAGTTTAGGGGGACTCACTGAAGCTTTCTTT. This codes for CASSLGGLTEAFF. V gene TRBV28 combines with J gene TRBJ1-1; D may be TRBD1 (5 bases). This CDR3 spans 13 amino acids. Per the germline V gene, CDR1 is MDHEN and CDR2 is SYDVKM. Trimming left V 2 bases short and J 4 bases short, with 8 bases between.

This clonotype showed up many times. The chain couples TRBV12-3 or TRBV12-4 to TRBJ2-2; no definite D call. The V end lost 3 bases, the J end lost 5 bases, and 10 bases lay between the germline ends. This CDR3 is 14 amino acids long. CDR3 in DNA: TGTGCCAGCAGTTTTGTATCTATTACCGGGGAGCTGTTTTTT. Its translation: CASSFVSITGELFF.

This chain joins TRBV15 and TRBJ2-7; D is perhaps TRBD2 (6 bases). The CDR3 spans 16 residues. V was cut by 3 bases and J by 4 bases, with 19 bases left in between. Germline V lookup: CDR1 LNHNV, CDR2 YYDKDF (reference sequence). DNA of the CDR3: TGTGCCACCAGCAGCTTAGGAGGGCAGCTAAGGTACGAGCAGTACTTC. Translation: CATSSLGGQLRYEQYF.

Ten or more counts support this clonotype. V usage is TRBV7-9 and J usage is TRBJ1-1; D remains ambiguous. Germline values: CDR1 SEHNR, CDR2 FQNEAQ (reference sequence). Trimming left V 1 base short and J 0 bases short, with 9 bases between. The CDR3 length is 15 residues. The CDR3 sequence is CASSLERVLNTEAFF. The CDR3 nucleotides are TGTGCCAGCAGCTTAGAGCGGGTTTTGAACACTGAAGCTTTCTTT.

In nucleotides, the CDR3 is TGTGCCAGCAGTTTGGGACAGGGGGCGTTCGAGCAGTACTTC. This sequence encodes CASSLGQGAFEQYF. V and J are TRBV27 and TRBJ2-7; 12 nucleotides agree with TRBD1. The germline V gene encodes CDR1 MNHEY and CDR2 SMNVEV (reference sequence). J gave up 6 bases and V 3 bases, and 3 bases lay outside the gene matches. The CDR3 spans 14 residues.

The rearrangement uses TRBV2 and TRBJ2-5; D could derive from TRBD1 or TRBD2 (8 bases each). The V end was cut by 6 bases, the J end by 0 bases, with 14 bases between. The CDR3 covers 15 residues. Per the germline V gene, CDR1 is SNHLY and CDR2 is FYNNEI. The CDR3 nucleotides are TGTGCCAGCAGCTTAGCGGGACAGGACCAAGAGACCCAGTACTTC. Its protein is CASSLAGQDQETQYF.

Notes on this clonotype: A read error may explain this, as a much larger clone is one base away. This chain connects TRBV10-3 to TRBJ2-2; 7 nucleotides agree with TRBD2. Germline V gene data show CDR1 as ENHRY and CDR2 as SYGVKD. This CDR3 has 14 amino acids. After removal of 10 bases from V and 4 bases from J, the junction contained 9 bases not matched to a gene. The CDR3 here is CATSGGVGTGELFF. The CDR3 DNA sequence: TGTGCCACGAGTGGGGGGGTAGGCACCGGGGAGCTGTTTTTT.

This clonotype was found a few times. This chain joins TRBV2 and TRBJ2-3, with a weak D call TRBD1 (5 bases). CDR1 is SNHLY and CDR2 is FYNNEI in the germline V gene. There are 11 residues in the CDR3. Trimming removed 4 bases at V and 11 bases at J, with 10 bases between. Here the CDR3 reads CASSGGNEQYF. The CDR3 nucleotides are TGTGCCAGCAGTGGGGGCAATGAGCAGTATTTT.

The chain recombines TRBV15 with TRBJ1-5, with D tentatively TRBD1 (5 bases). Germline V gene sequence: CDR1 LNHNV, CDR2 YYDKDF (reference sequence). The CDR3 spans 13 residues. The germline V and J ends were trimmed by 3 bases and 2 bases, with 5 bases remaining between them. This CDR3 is CATSRGGNQPQHF. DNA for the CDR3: TGTGCCACCAGCAGGGGGGGCAATCAGCCCCAGCATTTT.

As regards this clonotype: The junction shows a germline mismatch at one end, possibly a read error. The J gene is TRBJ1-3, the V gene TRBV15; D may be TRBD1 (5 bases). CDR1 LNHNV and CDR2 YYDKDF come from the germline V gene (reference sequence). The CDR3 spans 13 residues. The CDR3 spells CATSRDIGAGIDF. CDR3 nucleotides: TGTGCCACCAGCAGAGATATTGGGGCCGGGATAGATTTT.

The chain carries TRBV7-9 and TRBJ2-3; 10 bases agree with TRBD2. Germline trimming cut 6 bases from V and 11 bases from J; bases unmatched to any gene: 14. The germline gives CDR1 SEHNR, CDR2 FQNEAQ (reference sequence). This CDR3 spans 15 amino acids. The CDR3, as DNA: TGTGCCAGCAGTTTGAGCGGGGGGGGATACAATGAGCAGTATTTT. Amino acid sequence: CASSLSGGGYNEQYF. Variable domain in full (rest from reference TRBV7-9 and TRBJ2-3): DTGVSQNPRHKITKRGQNVTFRCDPISEHNRLYWYRQTLGQGPEFLTYFQNEAQLEKSRLLSDRFSAERPKGSFSTLEIQRTEQGDSAMYLCASSLSGGGYNEQYFGPGTRLTVL.

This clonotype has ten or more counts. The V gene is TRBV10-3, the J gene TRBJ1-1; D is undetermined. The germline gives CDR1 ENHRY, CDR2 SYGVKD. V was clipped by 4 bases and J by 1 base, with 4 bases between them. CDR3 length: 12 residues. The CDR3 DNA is TGTGCCATCAGTGTTGAGAACACTGAAGCTTTCTTT. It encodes CAISVENTEAFF.